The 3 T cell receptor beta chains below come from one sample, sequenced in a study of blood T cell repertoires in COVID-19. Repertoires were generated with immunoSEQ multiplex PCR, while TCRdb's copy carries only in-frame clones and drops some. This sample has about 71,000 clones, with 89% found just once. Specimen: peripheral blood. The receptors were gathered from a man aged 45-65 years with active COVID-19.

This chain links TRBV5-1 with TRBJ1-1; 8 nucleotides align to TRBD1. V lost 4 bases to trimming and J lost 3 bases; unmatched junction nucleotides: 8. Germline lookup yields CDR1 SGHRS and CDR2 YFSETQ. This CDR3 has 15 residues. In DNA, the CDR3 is TGCGCCAGCAGCACGGGACAGGCCTTTGACACTGAAGCTTTCTTT. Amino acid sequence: CASSTGQAFDTEAFF.

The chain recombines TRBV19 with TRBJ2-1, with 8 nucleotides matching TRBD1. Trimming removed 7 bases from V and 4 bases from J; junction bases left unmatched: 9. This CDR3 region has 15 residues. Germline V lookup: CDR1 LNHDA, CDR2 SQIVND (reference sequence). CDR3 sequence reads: CASTDRTGLYNEQFF. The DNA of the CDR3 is TGTGCCAGTACGGATCGGACAGGGTTGTACAATGAGCAGTTCTTC.

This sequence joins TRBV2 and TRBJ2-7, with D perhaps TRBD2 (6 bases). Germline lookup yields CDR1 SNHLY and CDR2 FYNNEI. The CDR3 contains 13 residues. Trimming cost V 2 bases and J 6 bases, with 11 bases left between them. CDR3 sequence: CASSELGTFEQYF. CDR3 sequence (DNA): TGTGCCAGCAGTGAACTTGGGACTTTCGAGCAGTACTTC.